A single sample is the source of the 6 T cell receptor beta chains below, sequenced in a study of T cells after yellow fever vaccination. Via MiXCR, TCRdb re-called the 5' RACE reads, giving one row per CDR3 protein. Found here are 600,000 to 750,000 distinct CDR3 sequences, about 12% of them singletons; the top ten hold under 15%. This specimen consisted of PBMCs, obtained on the day of the yellow fever booster vaccination. These receptors were obtained from a man aged 30 to 39 who received the YFV17D yellow fever vaccine.

The gene calls are TRBV5-1 and TRBJ2-3; TRBD2 aligns across 8 bases. The junction had 8 bases not matched to a gene; V was cut back by 8 bases and J by 3 bases. Germline assignment: CDR1 SGHRS and CDR2 YFSETQ. CDR3 size: 14 residues. As DNA, the CDR3 is TGCGCCAGTCAAGCGGGAGAGAGAACAGATACGCAGTATTTT. Its translation: CASQAGERTDTQYF.

The genes are TRBV7-2 and TRBJ1-3; 8 bases match TRBD1. The CDR3 runs to 16 residues. J gave up 3 bases and V 5 bases, and 9 bases lay outside the gene matches. CDR1 and CDR2 from the germline V gene are SGHTA and FQGNSA. The CDR3 spells CASSGTGGIGGNTIYF. In nucleotides, the CDR3 is TGTGCCAGCAGCGGGACAGGAGGTATTGGTGGAAACACCATATATTTT.

On this clonotype itself: An end of the junction differs from the germline gene, which may be a read error. V gene TRBV27 combines with J gene TRBJ2-3; weak D call: TRBD2 (5 bases). CDR1 is MNHEY, CDR2 SMNVEV, per germline (reference sequence). The CDR3 is 17 residues long. The CDR3 DNA sequence: TGTACCAGCAGTTTAAATAAAGCGGAGGCTATCCCAGATACGCAGTATTTT. It translates to CTSSLNKAEAIPDTQYF.

This clonotype has a handful of counts. The chain combines TRBV6-5 with TRBJ2-2; the D is unclear. The V gene lost 0 bases and the J gene lost 1 base, with 3 bases spanning the gap. Germline V CDR1 and CDR2: MNHEY, SVGAGI. This CDR3 spans 14 amino acids. The CDR3 DNA follows: TGTGCCAGCAGTTACTCCGAGAACACCGGGGAGCTGTTTTTT. This gives the protein CASSYSENTGELFF.

This clonotype was seen only a few times. The V gene is TRBV6-2 or TRBV6-3, the J gene TRBJ2-1; TRBD2 might be the D (6 bases). Germline V gives CDR1 MNHEY, CDR2 SVGEGT. V lost 10 bases and J 1 base, leaving 8 bases between the germline ends. CDR3 length: 12 residues. The CDR3 DNA sequence: TGTGCCACCGGGACTTCCTACAATGAGCAGTTCTTC. Translating it yields CATGTSYNEQFF.

A few counts support this clonotype. CDR3 residues: CASSVGATGANVLTF. The CDR3 nucleotides are TGTGCCAGCAGCGTAGGGGCAACCGGGGCCAACGTCCTGACTTTC. The genes are TRBV9 and TRBJ2-6; no reliable D call. Trimming stripped 0 bases from V and 4 bases from J, with 8 bases between. The CDR3 is made up of 15 amino acids. CDR1 and CDR2 from the germline V gene are SGDLS and YYNGEE.